This T cell receptor beta chain was captured in a study of read filtering for tumor transcriptome and immune sequencing. The wider study: Patients were around 17 male and 11 to 15 female, mean age approximately 70 years, range about 47 to 85. TCR-mapped reads were about 3.5 to 10.27 million with IR-seq versus roughly 85 to 1,300 with RNA-seq.

The library was built from roughly 400 ng RNA with molecular barcoded adaptors for alpha/delta and beta/gamma chains. TCRdb fed the reads into MiXCR, producing one record per CDR3 protein. The profile covers fewer than 150,000 distinct CDR3 sequences, with 10% to 15% appearing a single time and 11% taken by the ten largest. Regarding this clonotype: Its antigen is not identified. This could be a read error, since a much larger clone is one nucleotide away.

Bone marrow was sampled from every patient at the time of active disease. Study outcomes and limitations: Dropping single-read clonotypes raised IR-seq and RNA-seq shared-clonotype correlation.

V was pared by 10 bases and J by 9 bases, with 22 bases between. The CDR3 spans 14 residues. Sequences were obtained from a population of CD138-negative cells sorted from bone marrow. This sequence joins TRBV12-3 or TRBV12-4 and TRBJ2-1; D possibly corresponds to TRBD2 (6 bases). This TCR derives from a donor aged 40 or older with multiple myeloma. CDR3 DNA sequence: TGTGCCACCCGAGTGCTGGAGGGCCTGGGTGAGCAGTTCTTC. Encoded protein: CATRVLEGLGEQFF.